This T cell receptor (beta chain) came from a study of blood T cell repertoires in COVID-19. Study overall: COVID-19 samples from acute and convalescent phases originated in the United States, Italy and Spain. The cDNA or gDNA used as material had been derived from T cells, B-cell-depleted T cells, or PBMCs.

The germline gives CDR1 MNHEY, CDR2 SVGEGT. CDR3 length: 15 residues. V lost 5 bases and J lost 4; bases outside the gene matches: 7. In the original processing: Amplifying reference gene primers gave estimates of nucleated cell counts. TCRdb's copy holds only in-frame clones and misses some; the assay was immunoSEQ multiplex PCR. The V and J calls and clone size come from that table; D and trimming were worked out from the DNA. The table includes roughly 200,000 clones, about 85% detected once. The sample consisted of peripheral blood. The chain links TRBV6-2 or TRBV6-3 to TRBJ1-2; 10 nucleotides agree with TRBD1. This TCR was recovered from an elderly woman with acute or convalescent COVID-19. Here the CDR3 reads CASSTPGTGAYGYTF. For the CDR3, the DNA is TGTGCCAGCAGTACACCCGGGACAGGGGCCTATGGCTACACCTTC.